Following are 32 T cell receptor beta chains from one sample sequenced in a study of T-cell memory formation after mild COVID-19. One entry per CDR3 protein, called by TCRdb with MiXCR from the 5' RACE reads. This sample carries 340,000 or so distinct CDR3 sequences, 13% of them seen once, and the ten largest clones take around 21%. Sequenced sample: PBMCs or a T cell subset sorted from them (not recorded which). These receptors were obtained from a young man who had mild COVID-19 (a few samples of this study predate the infection). Cell type and time point are not known.

This clonotype was observed a handful of times. V and J are TRBV6-5 and TRBJ2-7; D is perhaps TRBD1 (6 bases). V dropped 6 bases and J dropped 1 base, with 13 bases sitting between them. This CDR3 is 14 amino acids long. Per the germline V gene, CDR1 is MNHEY and CDR2 is SVGAGI. CDR3 region: CASSRAQGSYEQYV. The CDR3 DNA sequence: TGTGCCAGCAGCCGAGCGCAGGGGTCCTACGAGCAGTACGTC.

The rearrangement joins TRBV5-5 to TRBJ2-3, with D maybe TRBD2 (5 bases). Trimming pared 3 bases from V and 6 bases from J, leaving 8 bases between. This CDR3 is built from 12 residues. CDR1 is SGHKS, CDR2 YYEKEE, per germline (reference sequence). The CDR3 region has the DNA TGTGCCAGCAGCTCCGAGGGTGATACGCAGTATTTT. It encodes CASSSEGDTQYF.

There are many counts of this clonotype. The chain employs TRBV12-3 or TRBV12-4 and TRBJ2-3, with D possibly being TRBD2 (5 bases). Trimming shortened V by 7 bases and J by 2 bases, and 10 bases separated the two germline ends. The CDR3 spans 13 residues. The CDR3 here is CASTIGDTDTQYF. The CDR3 coding sequence is TGTGCCAGCACTATCGGGGACACAGATACGCAGTATTTT.

This clonotype has a handful of counts. The V call is TRBV20-1, the J call TRBJ1-3; D remains ambiguous. This CDR3 has 13 residues. Germline V lookup: CDR1 DFQATT, CDR2 SNEGSKA (reference sequence). Trimming took off 5 bases at V and 3 bases at J, with 11 bases between the two ends. DNA of the CDR3: TGCAGTGCTCGTGACATCGGTGGAAACACCATATATTTT. It encodes CSARDIGGNTIYF.

A few counts support this clonotype. This chain joins TRBV20-1 and TRBJ2-7; D gene uncertain. Germline assignment: CDR1 DFQATT and CDR2 SNEGSKA (reference sequence). This CDR3 has 14 residues. V lost 3 bases and J 2 bases, leaving 14 bases between the germline ends. CDR3 in amino acids: CSASPPETPYEQYF. The CDR3, as DNA: TGCAGTGCTAGCCCTCCTGAGACCCCCTACGAGCAGTACTTC.

This clonotype was recorded a few times. V gene TRBV28 combines with J gene TRBJ2-7, with 7 positions matching TRBD1. Germline V gene sequence: CDR1 MDHEN, CDR2 SYDVKM. The CDR3 contains 14 residues. V shed 6 bases, J shed 1 base, and the junction held 6 bases outside the gene matches. CDR3 DNA sequence: TGTGCCAGCAGCGTCACAGGGGATTCCTACGAGCAGTACGTC. Protein sequence: CASSVTGDSYEQYV.

There are a few counts of this clonotype. The chain carries TRBV12-3 or TRBV12-4 and TRBJ1-2; D is unresolved. V dropped 6 bases and J dropped 4 bases, with 3 bases sitting between them. CDR3 size: 10 residues. The CDR3 sequence is CASSAYGYTF. CDR3 DNA: TGTGCCAGCAGCGCCTATGGCTACACCTTC.

This clonotype showed up just a few times. This chain links TRBV12-3 or TRBV12-4 with TRBJ2-5; D gene ambiguous. The V gene lost 4 bases and the J gene lost 1 base, with 10 bases spanning the gap. The CDR3 runs 14 residues. The CDR3 DNA sequence: TGTGCCAGCAGTTCGACTCCTTTCCAAGAGACCCAGTACTTC. Protein product: CASSSTPFQETQYF.

This clonotype was seen a few times. This chain joins TRBV20-1 and TRBJ2-5; 10 bases align to TRBD2. Unmatched junction bases numbered 5, after V lost 3 bases and J lost 4 bases. The length of the CDR3 is 14 residues. Looked up from germline, CDR1 is DFQATT and CDR2 is SNEGSKA (reference sequence). The DNA of the CDR3 is TGCAGTGCTAGGCGGAGCGGGGGGGGAGAGACCCAGTACTTC. Amino acids: CSARRSGGGETQYF.

V usage is TRBV18 and J usage is TRBJ2-3, with TRBD1 matching 7 bases. CDR3 length: 13 amino acids. The V gene's germline CDR1 is KGHSH and CDR2 LQKENI. With V trimmed by 3 bases and J by 4 bases, 1 base remained unmatched. In DNA, the CDR3 is TGTGCCAGCTCACCTGGGACAGCAGATACGCAGTATTTT. Its translation: CASSPGTADTQYF.

This clonotype was seen more than once but under ten times. The rearrangement links TRBV2 to TRBJ2-7; D may be TRBD1 or TRBD2 (5 bases each). Germline V lookup: CDR1 SNHLY, CDR2 FYNNEI. With 7 bases removed from V and 7 bases from J, the gap between germline ends came to 17 bases. This CDR3 is built from 13 residues. The CDR3 loop reads CASKRGVLREQYV. DNA of the CDR3: TGTGCCAGCAAGAGGGGAGTTCTGAGGGAGCAGTACGTC.

The CDR3 loop is CASSLTNSYNEQFF. CDR3 nucleotide sequence: TGTGCCAGCAGCCTGACAAACTCCTACAATGAGCAGTTCTTC. The chain has TRBV11-3 and TRBJ2-1; D not resolved. Trimming shortened V by 5 bases and J by 0 bases, and 8 bases separated the two germline ends. The CDR3 length is 14 residues. Per germline, CDR1 SGHNT and CDR2 YENEEA.

In its sample, this clonotype was seen a few times. The chain couples TRBV20-1 to TRBJ2-5, with D maybe TRBD2 (6 bases). The CDR3 extends over 13 amino acids. In germline, CDR1 is DFQATT, CDR2 SNEGSKA (reference sequence). Trimming left V 6 bases short and J 1 base short, with 12 bases between. The CDR3 region is CSAEGRLQETQYF. The CDR3 nucleotides read TGCAGTGCGGAGGGACGACTCCAAGAGACCCAGTACTTC.

This clonotype was seen at least ten times. The chain joins TRBV6-5 to TRBJ2-3; D possibly corresponds to TRBD1 (6 bases). From germline, CDR1 is MNHEY and CDR2 SVGAGI. V lost 2 bases and J lost 4, with 13 bases in between. This CDR3 contains 15 residues. CDR3 nucleotides: TGTGCCAGCAGTTACGGAACAGGGATACCAGATACGCAGTATTTT. Translated: CASSYGTGIPDTQYF.

This clonotype was recorded a few times. The rearrangement joins TRBV5-1 to TRBJ2-7; 8 bases agree with TRBD1. Germline CDR1 and CDR2: SGHRS and YFSETQ. CDR3 length: 15 amino acids. V lost 4 bases, J lost 1 base, and 7 bases stayed unmatched. The CDR3 DNA follows: TGCGCCAGCAGCAATACAGGGGGGCCTTCCTACGAGCAGTACTTC. Amino acids: CASSNTGGPSYEQYF.

The chain employs TRBV4-1 and TRBJ1-1; no definite D call. CDR3 length: 16 amino acids. Trimming stripped 2 bases from V and 0 bases from J, with 13 bases between. CDR1 is MGHRA and CDR2 is YSYEKL in the germline V gene. CDR3 sequence (DNA): TGCGCCAGCAGCCAATTTTTAGGGCAAGTGAACACTGAAGCTTTCTTT. Residues: CASSQFLGQVNTEAFF.

This clonotype was recorded a few times. The chain recombines TRBV5-6 with TRBJ1-1, with 7 bases that match TRBD1. The J segment lost 0 bases and the V segment lost 4 bases, leaving 6 bases of the junction unmatched. The CDR3 spans 15 residues. The germline gives CDR1 SGHDT, CDR2 YYEEEE. This chain's CDR3 is CASSNDREMNTEAFF. CDR3 in DNA: TGTGCCAGCAGCAACGACAGGGAAATGAACACTGAAGCTTTCTTT.

This chain joins TRBV6-6 and TRBJ2-7; 9 nucleotides line up with TRBD2. V was pared by 9 bases and J by 2 bases, with 8 bases of the junction left unmatched. This CDR3 has 14 amino acids. Per the germline V gene, CDR1 is MNHNY and CDR2 is SVGAGI (reference sequence). The CDR3 DNA reads TGTGCCAGTGCCCAGCGGGGGGCCACCTACGAGCAGTACTTC. Residues: CASAQRGATYEQYF.

This clonotype was counted a few times. The gene calls are TRBV12-3 or TRBV12-4 and TRBJ2-1, with D possibly matching TRBD2 (6 bases). With 6 bases removed from V and 6 bases from J, the gap between germline ends came to 30 bases. CDR3 length: 19 residues. Here the CDR3 DNA reads TGTGCCAGCAGCCCCCCGCGACCCCATACCGTTCTAGCGCCCAATGAGCAGTTCTTC. Amino acid sequence: CASSPPRPHTVLAPNEQFF.

DNA for the CDR3: TGTGCCAGCAGTTTAGAGGCAGGGAGAGCTGGAAACACCATATATTTT. Amino acids: CASSLEAGRAGNTIYF. The J gene is TRBJ1-3, the V gene TRBV28; TRBD1 might be the D (5 bases). CDR1 and CDR2 from the germline V gene are MDHEN and SYDVKM. Trimming pared 2 bases from V and 2 bases from J, leaving 13 bases between. The CDR3 covers 16 residues. Using reference TRBV28 and TRBJ1-3 for the parts outside the CDR3, the full variable domain is DVKVTQSSRYLVKRTGEKVFLECVQDMDHENMFWYRQDPGLGLRLIYFSYDVKMKEKGDIPEGYSVSREKKERFSLILESASTNQTSMYLCASSLEAGRAGNTIYFGEGSWLTVV.

This clonotype was counted ten times or more. This chain links TRBV12-3 or TRBV12-4 with TRBJ2-3, with D perhaps being TRBD1 or TRBD2 (6 bases each). The CDR3 is 16 amino acids. Trimming took off 2 bases at V and 1 base at J, with 13 bases between the two ends. CDR3: CASSLRTGAGTDTQYF. Written as DNA, the CDR3 is TGTGCCAGCAGTTTAAGGACGGGGGCCGGCACAGATACGCAGTATTTT.

This rearrangement joins TRBV7-9 to TRBJ2-5; D might be TRBD2 (5 bases). This CDR3 has 16 residues. Trimming took 3 bases from V and 2 from J, leaving 16 bases between them. Germline V CDR1 and CDR2: SEHNR, FQNEAQ (reference sequence). The CDR3 protein is CASSLQPGWGQETQYF. The CDR3 DNA reads as TGTGCCAGCAGCTTGCAACCGGGATGGGGACAAGAGACCCAGTACTTC.

In its sample, this clonotype was seen a few times. CDR3 sequence: CATSRDWVGASNQPQHF. The CDR3 DNA follows: TGTGCCACCAGCAGAGATTGGGTAGGGGCGAGCAATCAGCCCCAGCATTTT. The rearrangement links TRBV15 to TRBJ1-5; perhaps TRBD1 as D (5 bases). Trimming took off 0 bases at V and 1 base at J, with 13 bases between the two ends. Per the germline V gene, CDR1 is LNHNV and CDR2 is YYDKDF (reference sequence). The CDR3 has 17 amino acids.

This chain joins TRBV5-5 and TRBJ2-2; D is uncertain. V was shortened by 2 bases and J by 4 bases, with 6 bases between the two germline ends. CDR1 SGHKS and CDR2 YYEKEE come from the germline V gene (reference sequence). The CDR3 has 13 residues. The CDR3, as DNA: TGTGCCAGCAGCTTCTGGCCCACCGGGGAGCTGTTTTTT. Amino acid sequence: CASSFWPTGELFF.

This clonotype appeared a few times. The J gene is TRBJ1-1, the V gene TRBV7-9, with D unclear. The CDR3 totals 14 residues. Looked up from germline, CDR1 is SEHNR and CDR2 is FQNEAQ (reference sequence). V was clipped by 0 bases and J by 5 bases, with 10 bases between them. CDR3 loop: CASSLAEGKTEAFF. The CDR3 DNA reads TGTGCCAGCAGCTTAGCGGAGGGCAAAACTGAAGCTTTCTTT.

This clonotype was detected ten times or more. The genes are TRBV6-5 and TRBJ1-2, with D possibly matching TRBD1 (6 bases). V lost 7 bases, J lost 6 bases, and 15 bases lay in between. This CDR3 is 13 amino acids long. Germline CDR1 is MNHEY and CDR2 is SVGAGI. The chain's CDR3 is CASTQDRWHGYTF. CDR3 nucleotide sequence: TGTGCCAGCACCCAAGACAGGTGGCATGGCTACACCTTC.

This clonotype came up many times. The chain links TRBV5-1 to TRBJ1-5, with 10 bases aligning to TRBD1. Germline-derived CDR1 and CDR2 are SGHRS and YFSETQ. V dropped 4 bases and J dropped 4; count of bases not matched to a gene: 8. The CDR3 runs 16 residues. CDR3 sequence reads: CASSLTGGNGNQPQHF. The CDR3 region has the DNA TGCGCCAGCAGCCTGACAGGGGGCAATGGAAATCAGCCCCAGCATTTT. Drawing the rest from reference TRBV5-1 and TRBJ1-5, the complete variable domain is KAGVTQTPRYLIKTRGQQVTLSCSPISGHRSVSWYQQTPGQGLQFLFEYFSETQRNKGNFPGRFSGRQFSNSRSEMNVSTLELGDSALYLCASSLTGGNGNQPQHFGDGTRLSIL.

At least ten counts were recorded for this clonotype. The CDR3 coding sequence is TGTGCCAGCAGTGCGGGGGCCGGGAGGGAAGAGACCCAGTACTTC. This encodes CASSAGAGREETQYF. This chain connects TRBV7-2 to TRBJ2-5, with TRBD2 matching over 8 bases. The germline CDR1 and CDR2 sequences are SGHTA and FQGNSA. V trimming: 6 bases; J trimming: 3 bases; junction bases outside the gene matches: 9. The CDR3 contains 15 residues.

Many counts were recorded for this clonotype. The genes are TRBV28 and TRBJ2-5, with D unresolved. Germline values: CDR1 MDHEN, CDR2 SYDVKM. Between the trimmed V and J ends, which lost 7 bases and 3 bases, there was a span of 15 bases. The CDR3 has 14 residues. CDR3 amino acids: CASTSRAREETQYF. The CDR3 region has the DNA TGTGCCAGCACCTCCCGAGCGAGAGAAGAGACCCAGTACTTC. The variable domain in full, with the rest retrieved from reference TRBV28 and TRBJ2-5, is DVKVTQSSRYLVKRTGEKVFLECVQDMDHENMFWYRQDPGLGLRLIYFSYDVKMKEKGDIPEGYSVSREKKERFSLILESASTNQTSMYLCASTSRAREETQYFGPGTRLLVL.

V and J are TRBV24-1 and TRBJ2-1; D is perhaps TRBD2 (7 bases). The CDR3 runs 16 residues. Looked up from germline, CDR1 is KGHDR and CDR2 is SFDVKD. Trimming removed 3 bases from V and 6 bases from J, with 17 bases in between. For the CDR3, the DNA is TGTGCCACCAGTGATCTGGGAGGGGGACCACTCAATGAGCAGTTCTTC. Amino acid sequence: CATSDLGGGPLNEQFF.

This chain connects TRBV6-5 to TRBJ1-2, with TRBD1 matching over 8 bases. The V gene's germline CDR1 is MNHEY and CDR2 SVGAGI. The V and J ends lost 6 bases and 8 bases, in that order; junction bases with no gene match: 5. CDR3 length equals 12 residues. DNA of the CDR3: TGTGCCAGCAGGCGCGGACAGGGAGGCTACACCTTC. It encodes CASRRGQGGYTF.

The chain combines TRBV5-4 with TRBJ2-3; D ambiguous. The V end was cut by 3 bases, the J end by 3 bases, with 8 bases between. The CDR3 is 13 residues long. From germline, CDR1 is SGHNT and CDR2 YYREEE (reference sequence). The CDR3 nucleotides read TGTGCCAGCAGCTCCGGGTGGACAGATACGCAGTATTTT. Protein sequence: CASSSGWTDTQYF.